Listed here are 19 T cell receptor beta chains from one sample, sequenced in a study of metastatic and nonmetastatic thyroid tumors (TCRdb year 2020). Library creation used PCR. The run used an Illumina HiSeq 4000. Using fastp trimming at Q25 and MiXCR clonotype assembly, TCRdb reanalyzed the public sequencing data and kept in-frame beta chains. Counted in this sample were 35,000 to 50,000 clones; around 24% of them appeared once. The ten largest clones take up around 15% of the sample. No treatment had been received by any patient before thyroid surgery. The sequenced sample consisted of tumor tissue. All receptors come from a female donor with papillary thyroid cancer or a benign thyroid nodule (not recorded which). Some clones in this sample may be carry-over from other donors' samples.

This chain connects TRBV20-1 to TRBJ1-1, with D possibly matching TRBD1 (5 bases). Germline V gives CDR1 DFQATT, CDR2 SNEGSKA (reference sequence). Between the trimmed V and J ends, which lost 2 bases and 6 bases, there was a span of 13 bases. The CDR3 sequence is 13 residues long. Here the CDR3 DNA reads TGCAGTGCTAGACAGGAGGCGGGGGCTGAAGCTTTCTTT. It is translated as CSARQEAGAEAFF.

In this sample, this clone turned up once. CDR3 in amino acids: CSARKGGGVYEQYF. The CDR3 DNA reads as TGCAGTGCTAGGAAAGGGGGCGGGGTCTACGAGCAGTACTTC. V usage is TRBV20-1 and J usage is TRBJ2-7, with a tentative D call TRBD1 (7 bases). Trimming removed 3 bases from V and 3 bases from J, with 15 bases in between. The CDR3 spans 14 residues. In germline, CDR1 is DFQATT, CDR2 SNEGSKA (reference sequence).

This clone was seen ten or more times. A much more abundant neighbour one base away suggests this may be a read error. V usage is TRBV3-1 and J usage is TRBJ2-3; no reliable D call. CDR1 LGHDT and CDR2 YNNKEL come from the germline V gene (reference sequence). This CDR3 spans 13 amino acids. CDR3 in DNA: TGTGCCAGCAGCCAAGATTTGGTAGATGCGCAGTATTTT. Protein product: CASSQDLVDAQYF.

The chain couples TRBV28 to TRBJ2-1; 14 nucleotides line up with TRBD2. This CDR3 is built from 15 residues. The germline CDR1 and CDR2 sequences are MDHEN and SYDVKM. V lost 6 bases, J lost 7 bases, and 5 bases stayed unmatched. The CDR3 DNA reads as TGTGCCAGCAGCACGGGACTAGCGGGGGCTAATGAGCAGTTCTTC. As protein: CASSTGLAGANEQFF.

For the CDR3, the DNA is TGTGCCAGCAGTCCTCTGACATCTTATCAGCCCCAGCATTTT. This gives the protein CASSPLTSYQPQHF. This chain links TRBV11-1 with TRBJ1-5, with unresolved D. V was clipped by 6 bases and J by 5 bases, with 14 bases between them. The CDR3 covers 14 residues. Germline loops: CDR1 SGHAT, CDR2 FQDESV (reference sequence).

This chain connects TRBV11-3 to TRBJ2-7; D is perhaps TRBD1 (6 bases). The CDR3 spans 14 residues. V lost 4 bases to trimming and J lost 2 bases, with 12 bases between them. The germline V gene encodes CDR1 SGHNT and CDR2 YENEEA. This CDR3 is CASSSTGMPYEQYF. DNA of the CDR3: TGTGCCAGCAGCTCGACAGGAATGCCCTACGAGCAGTACTTC.

This clone was detected only once. V gene TRBV5-1 combines with J gene TRBJ2-2; no reliable D call. The CDR3 contains 14 residues. Trimming cost V 7 bases and J 0 bases, with 10 bases left between them. Germline values: CDR1 SGHRS, CDR2 YFSETQ. CDR3 sequence: CASLVPSNTGELFF. CDR3 bases: TGCGCCAGCCTCGTGCCATCGAACACCGGGGAGCTGTTTTTT.

In DNA form, the CDR3 reads TGTGCCAGCAGCCCTGCGACAGGGCGCTTTGGAACTGAAGCTTTCTTT. The encoded protein is CASSPATGRFGTEAFF. The V call is TRBV3-1, the J call TRBJ1-1, with TRBD1 matching 7 bases. V was clipped by 4 bases and J by 5 bases; unmatched bases: 13. Germline V gives CDR1 LGHDT, CDR2 YNNKEL (reference sequence). This CDR3 has 16 residues.

V and J are TRBV30 and TRBJ2-6, with D possibly being TRBD1 (5 bases). This CDR3 is 14 amino acids long. Germline V gene data show CDR1 as GTSNPN and CDR2 as SVGIG (reference sequence). The V end lost 3 bases, the J end lost 2 bases, and 8 bases lay between the germline ends. CDR3 in amino acids: CAWRVTAGANVLTF. The CDR3 DNA sequence: TGTGCCTGGAGGGTGACAGCTGGGGCCAACGTCCTGACTTTC.

In this sample, this clone turned up many times. The gene calls are TRBV20-1 and TRBJ1-1, with D maybe TRBD1 (5 bases). Per germline, CDR1 DFQATT and CDR2 SNEGSKA (reference sequence). With 2 bases removed from V and 2 bases from J, the gap between germline ends came to 15 bases. The length of the CDR3 is 15 residues. CDR3 residues: CSARTGGEINTEAFF. CDR3 DNA sequence: TGCAGTGCTAGAACGGGGGGGGAGATCAACACTGAAGCTTTCTTT.

This clone has a count of ten or more. The chain recombines TRBV20-1 with TRBJ2-7, with 7 bases identical to TRBD1. The CDR3 spans 14 residues. Germline V lookup: CDR1 DFQATT, CDR2 SNEGSKA (reference sequence). V was clipped by 6 bases and J by 0 bases; unmatched bases: 8. The CDR3 bases are TGCAGTGCCAGACAGACAGGGAGCTCCTACGAGCAGTACTTC. Translation gives CSARQTGSSYEQYF.

This clone has at least ten counts. The J gene is TRBJ2-6, the V gene TRBV7-9, with D unresolved. The CDR3 sequence is 18 residues long. V lost 5 bases, J lost 0 bases, and 17 bases lay in between. The germline V gene encodes CDR1 SEHNR and CDR2 FQNEAQ (reference sequence). Here the CDR3 reads CASSITTGLASGANVLTF. The CDR3 DNA is TGTGCCAGCAGCATAACGACCGGGCTGGCCTCTGGGGCCAACGTCCTGACTTTC. The full variable domain, rest sourced from reference TRBV7-9 and TRBJ2-6, is DTGVSQNPRHKITKRGQNVTFRCDPISEHNRLYWYRQTLGQGPEFLTYFQNEAQLEKSRLLSDRFSAERPKGSFSTLEIQRTEQGDSAMYLCASSITTGLASGANVLTFGAGSRLTVL.

This clone was seen only a few times. A read error may explain this, as a much larger clone is one base away. The chain uses TRBV19 and TRBJ1-2; 7 bases agree with TRBD1. From germline, CDR1 is LNHDA and CDR2 SQIVND (reference sequence). The junction had 1 base not matched to a gene; V was cut back by 4 bases and J by 2 bases. This CDR3 contains 13 residues. The CDR3 loop reads CASSRGQNYGYTF. The CDR3 nucleotides are TGTGCCAGTAGTAGGGGACAGAACTATGGCTACACCTTC.

This clone was recorded a few times. This sequence may be a read error, since a much larger clone differs from it by one base. Within the sample, other DNA sequences also encode this same CDR3. This chain connects TRBV20-1 to TRBJ2-5; 14 bases match TRBD2. After removal of 5 bases from V and 1 base from J, the junction contained 9 bases not matched to a gene. This CDR3 contains 17 residues. Germline V gene sequence: CDR1 DFQATT, CDR2 SNEGSKA (reference sequence). The CDR3 spells CSALTGLAGGPQETQYF. CDR3 DNA: TGCAGTGCTCTAACCGGACTAGCGGGAGGTCCCCAAGAGACCCAGTACTTC.

Ten or more counts support this clone. A read error is possible here, since a much larger clone lies one base away. Other DNA sequences from this sample encode an identical CDR3 as well. V usage is TRBV12-5 and J usage is TRBJ1-5; D might be TRBD1 (5 bases). Trimming took 9 bases from V and 5 from J, leaving 14 bases between them. The CDR3 covers 13 residues. Germline lookup yields CDR1 LGHNT and CDR2 FRNRAP. For the CDR3, the DNA is TGTGCTAGCCTACAGGAGTCCCATCAGCCCCAGCATTTT. It is translated as CASLQESHQPQHF.

This clone was recorded at least ten times. The V and J genes are TRBV28 and TRBJ2-5; 8 positions match TRBD1. From germline, CDR1 is MDHEN and CDR2 SYDVKM. The CDR3 consists of 14 residues. V was clipped by 4 bases and J by 4 bases; unmatched bases: 5. CDR3 DNA: TGTGCCAGCAGTTCCGCAGGGGGCGGAGAGACCCAGTACTTC. Translating it yields CASSSAGGGETQYF.

This clone is medium-sized within its sample. This chain joins TRBV6-1 and TRBJ1-2; 11 positions agree with TRBD1. The CDR3 has 14 residues. V shed 6 bases, J shed 4 bases, and the junction held 4 bases outside the gene matches. Germline lookup yields CDR1 MNHNS and CDR2 SASEGT. The CDR3 nucleotides are TGTGCCAGCAGCAGGGACAGGGGGAGCTATGGCTACACCTTC. Protein sequence: CASSRDRGSYGYTF.

This clone was detected many times. This chain uses TRBV7-9 with TRBJ1-1; D not certain. Trimming shortened V by 2 bases and J by 4 bases, and 5 bases separated the two germline ends. Germline loops: CDR1 SEHNR, CDR2 FQNEAQ (reference sequence). The CDR3 is 12 amino acids. CDR3 nucleotide sequence: TGTGCCAGCAGCTTACCCGGCACTGAAGCTTTCTTT. Translated, it gives CASSLPGTEAFF.

Only a few counts were recorded for this clone. The chain has TRBV6-4 and TRBJ1-1; 7 nucleotides line up with TRBD1. This CDR3 is built from 15 residues. V shed 10 bases and J 6 bases; nucleotides not matched to a gene: 17. The germline V gene encodes CDR1 MRHNA and CDR2 SNTAGT. DNA for the CDR3: TGTGCCACCATGGGGAAGACAGGGCAGGGGCCTGAAGCTTTCTTT. This sequence encodes CATMGKTGQGPEAFF.